This is a list of T cell receptor beta chains from one sample in a study of T-cell reconstitution after alpha-beta-depleted transplantation in children. TCRdb called the PCR reads again in MiXCR, with one record for every CDR3 protein. This sample yields about 690,000 distinct CDR3 sequences, of which 16% are seen a single time; 0.8% to 1.1% belongs to the top ten. This specimen consisted of PBMCs from the stem cell graft donor, obtained from the stem cell graft. Receptor source: a human donor who donated a stem cell graft to a child with acute myeloid leukemia. CDR3s include the opening cysteine and the closing phenylalanine or tryptophan. A D gene is named only where the DNA matches it firmly. Size is stated for part of the rows, as once, few or many counts, or as a class when the clone is expanded.

CDR3nt,CDR3aa,abundance,j_gene,v_gene,d_gene
TGCAGTGCCCCTGGGGCAAGGGCCCAGTACTTC,CSAPGARAQYF,many,TRBJ2-5,TRBV20-1,-
TGTGCCAGCAGCCCTAACCGAAACAATGAGCAGTTCTTC,CASSPNRNNEQFF,many,TRBJ2-1,TRBV7-2,-
TGTGCCAGCAGTTTAGCGTCTTCATGGGAGCAGTACTTC,CASSLASSWEQYF,-,TRBJ2-7,TRBV12-3/TRBV12-4,-
TGTGCCAGCAGCTTAGATAGCGGGGGGAGACAAGAGACCCAGTACTTC,CASSLDSGGRQETQYF,-,TRBJ2-5,TRBV7-2,TRBD2
TGCGCCAGCAGCCAAGATAGGGCAGGCTACGAGCAGTACTTC,CASSQDRAGYEQYF,many,TRBJ2-7,TRBV4-3,-
TGTGCCAGCAGCGCACAGCTAGCGGGGGGGCGCAATACGCAGTATTTT,CASSAQLAGGRNTQYF,-,TRBJ2-3,TRBV9,TRBD2
TGCAGTGCTGTCGGGCTGGGGGGGACTGAAGCTTTCTTT,CSAVGLGGTEAFF,few,TRBJ1-1,TRBV20-1,-
TGCGCCAGCAGCTACGGGACAGGTGGATCTGAGCCCCAGCATTTT,CASSYGTGGSEPQHF,few,TRBJ1-5,TRBV5-1,TRBD1
TGTGCCAGCACCCTAGATGCGGGGTATAGCAATCAGCCCCAGCATTTT,CASTLDAGYSNQPQHF,-,TRBJ1-5,TRBV12-3/TRBV12-4,-
TGCAGTGCTAGACGACTCCACGGGAATCAGCCCCAGCATTTT,CSARRLHGNQPQHF,many,TRBJ1-5,TRBV20-1,-
TGTGCCAGCGGTCTGAGGAACACTGAAGCTTTCTTT,CASGLRNTEAFF,-,TRBJ1-1,TRBV7-9,-
TGTGCCAGCAGTCGGACAGTGCTTTATAGCAATCAGCCCCAGCATTTT,CASSRTVLYSNQPQHF,-,TRBJ1-5,TRBV6-2/TRBV6-3,-
TGCAGCGTTGTCTATATGGGAAATGGCGAGCAGTACTTC,CSVVYMGNGEQYF,-,TRBJ2-7,TRBV29-1,-
TGTGCCAGCAGCGCCTTCGAGGGGGTTAATGAAAAACTGTTTTTT,CASSAFEGVNEKLFF,-,TRBJ1-4,TRBV12-3/TRBV12-4,-
TGCAGCGTTGAAGATCCTAGAGCGCGCTCCTACAATGAGCAGTTCTTC,CSVEDPRARSYNEQFF,few,TRBJ2-1,TRBV29-1,-
TGCAGTGCTAGAGCCCGGGACAGGAGTACCTACGAGCAGTACTTC,CSARARDRSTYEQYF,-,TRBJ2-7,TRBV20-1,TRBD1
TGTGCCAGCAGTCTAGACAGGGGCCCTGGAAACACCATATATTTT,CASSLDRGPGNTIYF,-,TRBJ1-3,TRBV6-1,TRBD1
TGTGCCAGCAACGACGCAGGGGGAGAAGAGACCCAGTACTTC,CASNDAGGEETQYF,-,TRBJ2-5,TRBV6-1,TRBD1